These 9 T cell receptor beta chains originate from one sample sequenced in a study of Ad26.COV2.S vaccination and SARS-CoV-2 variants listed by TCRdb under 2021. Libraries were built with the immunoSEQ multiplex PCR assay. The clones in this table, taken by TCRdb from immuneACCESS, are in-frame only. Not every clone is retained; where verified, under half of the shortfall comes from an unresolved V gene, and the cause of the rest is unknown. This sample gives about 180,000 clones in total; around nine tenths of them show up just once. The leading ten clones occupy 5.9% of the sample. The intended sense of this specimen's time point label: individuals recovered from natural SARS-CoV-2 infection. Sequences were derived from peripheral blood, sampled after recovery from COVID-19. These receptors all stem from a human donor who had recovered from COVID-19.

V and J are TRBV30 and TRBJ1-2, with unresolved D. From germline, CDR1 is GTSNPN and CDR2 SVGIG (reference sequence). There are 13 residues in the CDR3. The V end lost 3 bases, the J end lost 6 bases, and 14 bases lay between the germline ends. The CDR3 DNA follows: TGTGCCTGGAGAGAGGGCCTACGGAATGGCTACACCTTC. This sequence encodes CAWREGLRNGYTF.

The chain carries TRBV19 and TRBJ1-2; possibly TRBD1 for D (5 bases). Per germline, CDR1 LNHDA and CDR2 SQIVND (reference sequence). The CDR3 covers 16 residues. Trimming shortened V by 5 bases and J by 6 bases, and 22 bases separated the two germline ends. Written as DNA, the CDR3 is TGTGCCAGTAGTTCCCGAAGGGTGGGGGATCGGAATGGCTACACCTTC. It specifies CASSSRRVGDRNGYTF. The full variable domain, its missing parts supplied by reference TRBV19 and TRBJ1-2, is DGGITQSPKYLFRKEGQNVTLSCEQNLNHDAMYWYRQDPGQGLRLIYYSQIVNDFQKGDIAEGYSVSREKKESFPLTVTSAQKNPTAFYLCASSSRRVGDRNGYTFGSGTRLTVV.

The chain is built from TRBV6-4 and TRBJ1-5; weak D call: TRBD1 (6 bases). The germline CDR1 and CDR2 sequences are MRHNA and SNTAGT. V was pared by 6 bases and J by 4 bases, with 10 bases between. This CDR3 is built from 13 residues. DNA of the CDR3: TGTGCCAGCAGCGTGGACAGAAATCAGCCCCAGCATTTT. Its translation is CASSVDRNQPQHF.

The chain recombines TRBV12-5 with TRBJ2-7; TRBD1 matches at 7 bases. This CDR3 region has 15 residues. Germline CDR1 is LGHNT and CDR2 is FRNRAP. The ends lost 5 bases at V and 5 bases at J; junction bases unmatched: 12. The CDR3 sequence is CASGEKTGKVDEQYF. In DNA form, the CDR3 reads TGTGCTAGTGGTGAAAAGACAGGGAAAGTTGACGAGCAGTACTTC.

V gene TRBV15 combines with J gene TRBJ2-1; the D gene is possibly TRBD1 (6 bases). The germline CDR1 and CDR2 sequences are LNHNV and YYDKDF (reference sequence). V was shortened by 1 base and J by 6 bases, with 16 bases between the two germline ends. CDR3 size: 16 residues. The DNA for the CDR3 is TGTGCCACCAGCAGAGTTCTCGGGGTAGGGGGCAATGAGCAGTTCTTC. Translation gives CATSRVLGVGGNEQFF.

This clone has just one count. The V call is TRBV9, the J call TRBJ1-2; 8 nucleotides align to TRBD1. V dropped 0 bases and J dropped 1; count of bases not matched to a gene: 11. This CDR3 is built from 18 residues. Germline V lookup: CDR1 SGDLS, CDR2 YYNGEE. The CDR3 here is CASSVAGQGHLLNYGYTF. In nucleotides, the CDR3 is TGTGCCAGCAGCGTAGCTGGACAGGGCCACCTCCTTAACTATGGCTACACCTTC.

The chain joins TRBV4-1 to TRBJ2-7, with D possibly being TRBD1 (6 bases). The V end lost 0 bases, the J end lost 7 bases, and 16 bases lay between the germline ends. The CDR3 is 15 residues long. Germline assignment: CDR1 MGHRA and CDR2 YSYEKL. CDR3 bases: TGCGCCAGCAGCCAAGATCCCCCAGGGGTGGAAGAGCAGTACTTC. Translation gives CASSQDPPGVEEQYF.

V and J are TRBV7-8 and TRBJ2-3; 11 nucleotides line up with TRBD2. Trimming removed 1 base from V and 0 bases from J; junction bases left unmatched: 6. The germline CDR1 and CDR2 sequences are SGHVS and FQNEAQ. The CDR3 has 18 amino acids. CDR3 nucleotides: TGTGCCAGCAGCTTAGAGTTTAGCGGGGGGGCTAGCACAGATACGCAGTATTTT. Translating gives CASSLEFSGGASTDTQYF.

The chain links TRBV9 to TRBJ2-1; D uncertain. The CDR3 sequence is 11 residues long. The germline V gene encodes CDR1 SGDLS and CDR2 YYNGEE. V was clipped by 3 bases and J by 7 bases, with 5 bases between them. DNA of the CDR3: TGTGCCAGCAGCGGACAAAATGAGCAGTTCTTC. Its translation is CASSGQNEQFF.